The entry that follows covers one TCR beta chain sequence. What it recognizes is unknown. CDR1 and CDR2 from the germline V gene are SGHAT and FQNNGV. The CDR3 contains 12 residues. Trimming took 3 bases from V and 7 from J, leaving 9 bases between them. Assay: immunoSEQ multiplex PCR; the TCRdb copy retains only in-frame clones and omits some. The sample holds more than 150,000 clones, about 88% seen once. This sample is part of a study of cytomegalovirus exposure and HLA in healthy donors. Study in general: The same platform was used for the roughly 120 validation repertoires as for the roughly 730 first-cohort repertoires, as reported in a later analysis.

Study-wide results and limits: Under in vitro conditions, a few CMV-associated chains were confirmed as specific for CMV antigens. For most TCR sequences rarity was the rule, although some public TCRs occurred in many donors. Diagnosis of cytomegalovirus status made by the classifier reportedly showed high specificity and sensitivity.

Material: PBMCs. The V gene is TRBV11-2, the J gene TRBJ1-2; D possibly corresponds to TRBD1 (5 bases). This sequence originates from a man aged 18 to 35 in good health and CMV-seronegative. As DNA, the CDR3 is TGTGCCAGCAGCTTCAGGGAGGGTGGCTACACCTTC. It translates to CASSFREGGYTF.